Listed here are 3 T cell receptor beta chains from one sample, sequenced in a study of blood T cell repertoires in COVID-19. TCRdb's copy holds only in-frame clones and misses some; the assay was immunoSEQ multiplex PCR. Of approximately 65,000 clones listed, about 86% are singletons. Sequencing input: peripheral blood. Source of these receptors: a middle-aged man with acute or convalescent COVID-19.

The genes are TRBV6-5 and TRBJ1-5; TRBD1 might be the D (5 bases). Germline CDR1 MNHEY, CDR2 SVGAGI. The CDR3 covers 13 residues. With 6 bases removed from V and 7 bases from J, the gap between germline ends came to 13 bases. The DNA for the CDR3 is TGTGCCAGCAGATCGGACATAAGGCAGCCCCAGCATTTT. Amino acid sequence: CASRSDIRQPQHF.

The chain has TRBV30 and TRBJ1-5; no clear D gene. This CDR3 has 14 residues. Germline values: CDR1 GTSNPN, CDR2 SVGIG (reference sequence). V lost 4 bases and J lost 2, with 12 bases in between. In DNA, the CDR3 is TGTGCCTGGAATGGCCGTCTAGGCAATCAGCCCCAGCATTTT. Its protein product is CAWNGRLGNQPQHF.

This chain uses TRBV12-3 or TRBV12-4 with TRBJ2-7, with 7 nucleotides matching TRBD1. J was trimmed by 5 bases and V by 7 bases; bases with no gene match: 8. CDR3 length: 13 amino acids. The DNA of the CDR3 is TGTGCCAGCACTATGACAGGGACCCACGAGCAGTACTTC. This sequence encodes CASTMTGTHEQYF.